The sequence of this T cell receptor beta chain was determined in a study of control samples from healthy donors and cancer patients (dated by TCRdb to the early 2020s). On this clone: It has no known antigen specificity. Per-nucleotide qualities are absent, and no much larger clonotype sits a single base away.

Libraries were made using the immunoSEQ multiplex PCR assay. This is the immuneACCESS table as TCRdb keeps it, with only in-frame sequences that have V and J called. A part of the clones is gone; compared with another copy, unresolved V genes explain less than half, and the rest is unexplained. Recorded for this sample are some 87,000 clones; roughly nine tenths of them occurred a single time. The ten largest clones take up 15% to 17% of the sample. The CDR3 holds 16 amino acids from the cysteine to the phenylalanine. Only the CDR3 DNA stays, 48 bases, in frame from base 1. Compared with germline, V lacks 4 bases and J lacks 3 bases; bases without a gene match: 7. The germline V gene yields LGHNA for CDR1 and YNFKEQ for CDR2.

This receptor was identified in a young man in good health. The source material was blood. The sequence is built from TRBV4-2 and TRBJ2-1; TRBD2 agrees with 9 junctional bases. CDR3 protein: CASSRIMTSGYNEQFF. The DNA sequence reads TGTGCCAGCAGCCGAATCATGACTAGCGGCTACAATGAGCAGTTCTTC.